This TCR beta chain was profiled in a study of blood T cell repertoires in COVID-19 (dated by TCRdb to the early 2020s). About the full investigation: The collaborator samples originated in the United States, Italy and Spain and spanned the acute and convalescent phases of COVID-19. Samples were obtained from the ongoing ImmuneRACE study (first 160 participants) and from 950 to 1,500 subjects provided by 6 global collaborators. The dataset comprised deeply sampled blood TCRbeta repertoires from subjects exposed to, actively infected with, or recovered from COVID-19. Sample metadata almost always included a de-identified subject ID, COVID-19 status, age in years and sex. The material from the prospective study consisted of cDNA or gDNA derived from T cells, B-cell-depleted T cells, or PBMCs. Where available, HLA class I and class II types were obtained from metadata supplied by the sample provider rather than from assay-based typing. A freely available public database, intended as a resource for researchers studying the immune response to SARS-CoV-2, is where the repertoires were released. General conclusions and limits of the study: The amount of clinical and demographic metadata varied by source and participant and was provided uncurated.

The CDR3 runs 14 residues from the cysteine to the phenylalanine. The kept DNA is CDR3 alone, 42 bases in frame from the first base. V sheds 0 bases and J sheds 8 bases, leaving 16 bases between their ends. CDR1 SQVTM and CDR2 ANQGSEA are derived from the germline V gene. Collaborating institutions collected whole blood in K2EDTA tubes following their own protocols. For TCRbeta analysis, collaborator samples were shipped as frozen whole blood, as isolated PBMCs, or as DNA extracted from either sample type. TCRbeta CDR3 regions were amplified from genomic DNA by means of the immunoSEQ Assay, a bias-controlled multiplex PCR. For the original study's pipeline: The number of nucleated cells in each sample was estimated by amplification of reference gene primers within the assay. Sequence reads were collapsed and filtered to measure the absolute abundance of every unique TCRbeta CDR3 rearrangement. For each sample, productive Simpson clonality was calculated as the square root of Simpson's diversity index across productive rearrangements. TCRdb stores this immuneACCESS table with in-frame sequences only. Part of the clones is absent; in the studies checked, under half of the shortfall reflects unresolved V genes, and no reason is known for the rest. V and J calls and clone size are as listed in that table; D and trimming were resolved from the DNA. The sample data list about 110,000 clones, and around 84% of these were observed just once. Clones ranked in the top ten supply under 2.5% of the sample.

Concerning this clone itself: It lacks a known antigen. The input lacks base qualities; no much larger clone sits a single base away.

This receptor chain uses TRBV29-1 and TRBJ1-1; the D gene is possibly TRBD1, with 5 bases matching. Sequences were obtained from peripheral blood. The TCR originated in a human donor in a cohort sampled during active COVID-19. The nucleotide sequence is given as TGCAGCGTTGAAGACGGGGGATTAAGTCCCGAAGCTTTCTTT. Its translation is CSVEDGGLSPEAFF.